This T cell receptor beta chain was sequenced during a study of blood T cell repertoires in COVID-19. V lost 1 base, J lost 2 bases, and 14 bases lay in between. There are 16 residues in the CDR3. CDR1 is MGHRA, CDR2 YSYEKL, per germline. Only in-frame clones appear in the TCRdb table, and some are missing; sequencing was by immunoSEQ multiplex PCR. The table shows approximately 300,000 clones, with 90% occurring only once. Material: PBMCs or T cells enriched from blood (not recorded which). This receptor was identified in a woman aged 18 to 35 with acute COVID-19. The gene calls are TRBV4-1 and TRBJ1-1; D perhaps matches TRBD1 (5 bases). The CDR3 DNA follows: TGCGCCAGCAGCCAAGCTTCGTGGGGCCCTAACACTGAAGCTTTCTTT. Translated: CASSQASWGPNTEAFF.